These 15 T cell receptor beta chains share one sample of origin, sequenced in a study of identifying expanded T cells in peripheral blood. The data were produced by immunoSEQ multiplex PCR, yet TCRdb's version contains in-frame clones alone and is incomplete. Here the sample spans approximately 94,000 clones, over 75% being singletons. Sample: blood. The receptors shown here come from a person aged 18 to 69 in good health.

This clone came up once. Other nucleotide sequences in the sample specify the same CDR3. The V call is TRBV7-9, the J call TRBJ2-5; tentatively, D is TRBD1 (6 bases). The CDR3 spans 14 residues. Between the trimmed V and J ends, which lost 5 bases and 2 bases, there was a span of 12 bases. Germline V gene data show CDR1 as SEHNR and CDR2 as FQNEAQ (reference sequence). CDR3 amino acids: CASSPGTTQETQYF. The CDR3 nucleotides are TGTGCCAGCAGCCCCGGGACAACTCAAGAGACCCAGTACTTC.

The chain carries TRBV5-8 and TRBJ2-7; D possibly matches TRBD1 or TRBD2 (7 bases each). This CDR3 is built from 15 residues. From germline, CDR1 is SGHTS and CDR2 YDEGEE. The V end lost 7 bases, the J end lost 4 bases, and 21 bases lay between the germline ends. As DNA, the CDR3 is TGTGCCAGCTTGCGGTCCAGGGGGGGGATATACGAGCAGTACTTC. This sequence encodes CASLRSRGGIYEQYF.

CDR3: CASSPNLGGTGNTIYF. DNA of the CDR3: TGTGCCAGCAGTCCGAATCTGGGAGGGACTGGAAACACCATATATTTT. The chain combines TRBV2 with TRBJ1-3; D gene unclear. V was clipped by 5 bases and J by 2 bases, with 16 bases between them. Germline V gene sequence: CDR1 SNHLY, CDR2 FYNNEI. This CDR3 has 16 residues.

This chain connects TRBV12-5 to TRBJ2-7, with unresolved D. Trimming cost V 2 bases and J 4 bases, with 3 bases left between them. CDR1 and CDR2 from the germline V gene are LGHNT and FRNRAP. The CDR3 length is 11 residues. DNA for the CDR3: TGTGCTAGTGGTTTGTGGTACGAGCAGTACTTC. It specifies CASGLWYEQYF. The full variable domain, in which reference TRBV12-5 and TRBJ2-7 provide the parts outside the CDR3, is DARVTQTPRHKVTEMGQEVTMRCQPILGHNTVFWYRQTMMQGLELLAYFRNRAPLDDSGMPKDRFSAEMPDATLATLKIQPSEPRDSAVYFCASGLWYEQYFGPGTRLTVT.

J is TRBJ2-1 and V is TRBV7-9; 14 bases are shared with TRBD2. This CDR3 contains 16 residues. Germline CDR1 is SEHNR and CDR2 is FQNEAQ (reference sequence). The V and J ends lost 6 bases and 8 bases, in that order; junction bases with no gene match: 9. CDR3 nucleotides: TGTGCCAGCAGTTCACGACTAGCGGGGGGGATTGATGAGCAGTTCTTC. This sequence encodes CASSSRLAGGIDEQFF.

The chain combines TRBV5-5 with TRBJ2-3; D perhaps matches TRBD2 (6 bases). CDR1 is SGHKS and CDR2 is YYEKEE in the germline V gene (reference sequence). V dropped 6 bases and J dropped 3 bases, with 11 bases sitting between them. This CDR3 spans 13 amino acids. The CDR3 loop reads CASNQGGTDTQYF. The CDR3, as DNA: TGTGCCAGCAACCAGGGAGGTACAGATACGCAGTATTTT.

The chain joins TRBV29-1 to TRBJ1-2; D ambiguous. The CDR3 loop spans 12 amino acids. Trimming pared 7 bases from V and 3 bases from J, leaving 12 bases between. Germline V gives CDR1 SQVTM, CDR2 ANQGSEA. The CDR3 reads CSAQFSDYGYTF. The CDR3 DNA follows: TGCAGCGCCCAATTTTCGGACTATGGCTACACCTTC.

The CDR3 DNA follows: TGTGCCAGCAGTGGGACAGCCGCTAACTATGGCTACACCTTC. Amino acid sequence: CASSGTAANYGYTF. The chain links TRBV2 to TRBJ1-2; TRBD1 might be the D (6 bases). The V gene's germline CDR1 is SNHLY and CDR2 FYNNEI. This CDR3 contains 14 residues. The V end lost 4 bases, the J end lost 0 bases, and 9 bases lay between the germline ends. The full variable domain, its missing parts supplied by reference TRBV2 and TRBJ1-2, is EPEVTQTPSHQVTQMGQEVILRCVPISNHLYFYWYRQILGQKVEFLVSFYNNEISEKSEIFDDQFSVERPDGSNFTLKIRSTKLEDSAMYFCASSGTAANYGYTFGSGTRLTVV.

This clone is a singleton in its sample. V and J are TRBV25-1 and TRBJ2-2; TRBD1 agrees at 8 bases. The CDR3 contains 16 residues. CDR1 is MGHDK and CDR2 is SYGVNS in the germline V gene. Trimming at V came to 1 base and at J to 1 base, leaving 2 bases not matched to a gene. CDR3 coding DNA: TGTGCCAGCAGTGAATTCGGACAGGGGAACACCGGGGAGCTGTTTTTT. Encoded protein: CASSEFGQGNTGELFF.

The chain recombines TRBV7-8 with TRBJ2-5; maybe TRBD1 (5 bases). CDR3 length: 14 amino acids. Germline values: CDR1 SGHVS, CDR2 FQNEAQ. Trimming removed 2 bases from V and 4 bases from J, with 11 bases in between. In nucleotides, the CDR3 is TGTGCCAGCAGCTTAAAGGGGCAGGGAGAGACCCAGTACTTC. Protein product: CASSLKGQGETQYF.

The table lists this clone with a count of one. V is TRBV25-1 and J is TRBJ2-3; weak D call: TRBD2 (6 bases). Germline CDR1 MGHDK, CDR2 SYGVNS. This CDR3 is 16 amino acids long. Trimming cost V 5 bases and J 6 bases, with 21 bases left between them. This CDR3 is CASSSALQAGSDTQYF. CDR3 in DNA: TGTGCCAGCAGTTCGGCGTTACAGGCGGGGTCTGATACGCAGTATTTT.

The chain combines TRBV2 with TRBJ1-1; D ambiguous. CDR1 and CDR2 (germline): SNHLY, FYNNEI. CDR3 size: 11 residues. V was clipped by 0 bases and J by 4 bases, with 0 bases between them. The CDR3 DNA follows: TGTGCCAGCAGTGAAGCCACTGAAGCTTTCTTT. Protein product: CASSEATEAFF.

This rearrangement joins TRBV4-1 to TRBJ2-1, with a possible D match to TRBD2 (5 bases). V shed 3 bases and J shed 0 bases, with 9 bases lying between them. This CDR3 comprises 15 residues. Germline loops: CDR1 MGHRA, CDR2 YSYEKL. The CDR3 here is CASSQGEASYNEQFF. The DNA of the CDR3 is TGCGCCAGCAGCCAGGGAGAGGCCTCCTACAATGAGCAGTTCTTC.

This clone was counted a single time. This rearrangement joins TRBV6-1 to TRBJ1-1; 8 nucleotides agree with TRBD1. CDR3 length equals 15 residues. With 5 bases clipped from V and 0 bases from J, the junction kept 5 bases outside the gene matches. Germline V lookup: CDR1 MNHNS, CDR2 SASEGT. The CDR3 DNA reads TGTGCCAGCAGTACCGGGACAGGTTTGAACACTGAAGCTTTCTTT. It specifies CASSTGTGLNTEAFF.

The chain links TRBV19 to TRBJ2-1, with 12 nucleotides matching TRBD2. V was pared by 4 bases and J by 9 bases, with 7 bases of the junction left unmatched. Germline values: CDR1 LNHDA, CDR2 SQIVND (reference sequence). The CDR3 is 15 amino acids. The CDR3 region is CASSTLAGGPGEQFF. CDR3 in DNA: TGTGCCAGTAGTACCCTAGCGGGAGGGCCGGGTGAGCAGTTCTTC.